This T cell receptor (beta chain) comes out of a study of T cells after yellow fever vaccination. Study information: For low cell numbers, libraries were made with SMART-Seq v4 Ultra Low Input. Study conclusions and caveats: Researchers report a weaker secondary response that nonetheless peaked faster, day 5 versus 15. Abundant contaminating clonotypes from the bulk population could appear in FACS-sorted repertoires.

CDR1 is SEHNR and CDR2 is FQNEAQ in the germline V gene (reference sequence). The ends were cut back, 2 bases at V and 0 bases at J, with 12 bases in the middle. The CDR3 contains 16 residues. As for this clonotype: Its target is unknown.

A single record per CDR3 protein comes from TCRdb applying MiXCR to the 5' RACE reads. The sample lists approximately 510,000 distinct CDR3 sequences, roughly 22% occurring once. This sequence originates from a man aged 18 to 35 who received the YFV17D yellow fever vaccine. This rearrangement joins TRBV7-9 to TRBJ2-3; a possible D gene is TRBD1 (5 bases). This material consisted of PBMCs, taken about 21 days after the first yellow fever vaccination. The chain's CDR3 is CASSLQQEISTDTQYF. The CDR3 region has the DNA TGTGCCAGCAGCTTACAACAGGAGATTAGCACAGATACGCAGTATTTT.